This T cell receptor (beta chain) was sequenced for a study of T cell repertoires in cytomegalovirus infection. Study summary: Public TCR beta signatures marked donors with CMV infection and the matching HLA. Findings and caveats of the study: HLA-C-restricted CMV-specific TCR beta clonotypes prevailed in the ex vivo response. Using cumulative public TCR beta family frequency, the authors identified those who carried CMV together with the relevant HLA.

After removal of 3 bases from V and 5 bases from J, the junction contained 17 bases not matched to a gene. Per the germline V gene, CDR1 is SGHRS and CDR2 is YFSETQ. The CDR3 contains 18 residues. As regards this clonotype: Its specificity is not known.

TCRdb passed the reads through MiXCR, listing each CDR3 protein once. The table includes a few hundred thousand distinct CDR3 sequences, approximately 14% detected once. The rearrangement joins TRBV5-1 to TRBJ2-5; TRBD2 matches at 9 bases. The sequence came from a human donor in good health (CMV status not recorded). Some clones in this sample may be carry-over from other donors' samples. The sequenced sample was PBMCs. The DNA of the CDR3 is TGCGCCAGCAGCTGGAGACCAGGGGTAGCGGGAGTAGTTGAGACCCAGTACTTC. Translated, it gives CASSWRPGVAGVVETQYF. Full variable domain (missing parts from reference TRBV5-1 and TRBJ2-5): KAGVTQTPRYLIKTRGQQVTLSCSPISGHRSVSWYQQTPGQGLQFLFEYFSETQRNKGNFPGRFSGRQFSNSRSEMNVSTLELGDSALYLCASSWRPGVAGVVETQYFGPGTRLLVL.